This passage covers 19 T cell receptor beta chains from one sample sequenced in a study of graft-versus-host responses after intestinal transplantation. The table came from immunoSEQ multiplex PCR; TCRdb's copy has only in-frame clones and leaves some out. Among 6,500 to 10,000 clones listed, around a third were seen once. The sample consisted of alloreactive CD4+ T cells from a mixed lymphocyte reaction culture, taken before intestinal transplant. The subset: CFSE-low proliferating T cells sorted from roughly six-day pre-transplant mixed lymphocyte reaction (GvH or HvG direction). The receptor set was obtained from a human patient who received an intestinal transplant.

The V call is TRBV10-3, the J call TRBJ2-2; 15 nucleotides align to TRBD2. Looked up from germline, CDR1 is ENHRY and CDR2 is SYGVKD. The CDR3 has 16 amino acids. The V gene end was trimmed by 9 bases and the J gene end by 5 bases; junction bases not matched to a gene: 7. The CDR3 loop is CAIRTSGGARTGELFF. The CDR3 region has the DNA TGTGCCATTCGGACTAGCGGGGGGGCGAGGACCGGGGAGCTGTTTTTT.

This clone is termed medium-sized. The chain employs TRBV5-5 and TRBJ1-5; 11 bases align to TRBD1. V dropped 4 bases and J dropped 7; count of bases not matched to a gene: 4. Germline assignment: CDR1 SGHKS and CDR2 YYEKEE (reference sequence). The CDR3 is 14 amino acids. In nucleotides, the CDR3 is TGTGCCAGCAGCCTGGACAGGGGGCGGCAGCCCCAGCATTTT. Amino acid sequence: CASSLDRGRQPQHF. The full variable domain, in which reference TRBV5-5 and TRBJ1-5 provide the parts outside the CDR3, is DAGVTQSPTHLIKTRGQQVTLRCSPISGHKSVSWYQQVLGQGPQFIFQYYEKEERGRGNFPDRFSARQFPNYSSELNVNALLLGDSALYLCASSLDRGRQPQHFGDGTRLSIL.

The V and J genes are TRBV29-1 and TRBJ2-7, with TRBD1 identical over 8 bases. Losses at the gene ends were 6 bases for V and 3 bases for J; bases not matched to a gene: 7. The CDR3 covers 13 residues. Germline V gene sequence: CDR1 SQVTM, CDR2 ANQGSEA. In DNA form, the CDR3 reads TGCAGCGTCTCCGCGACAGGGGTCTACGAGCAGTACTTC. It specifies CSVSATGVYEQYF.

This clone is judged medium-sized. The chain is built from TRBV19 and TRBJ2-3; D perhaps matches TRBD2 (5 bases). The germline V gene encodes CDR1 LNHDA and CDR2 SQIVND (reference sequence). Deletions cut 5 bases from V and 5 bases from J, with 20 bases between. CDR3 size: 16 residues. The CDR3 here is CASSPRSTRAGDTQYF. CDR3 in DNA: TGTGCCAGTAGTCCCCGGTCCACGCGGGCGGGAGATACGCAGTATTTT.

This clone is medium-sized. The V gene is TRBV5-6, the J gene TRBJ2-7; 10 bases agree with TRBD2. Germline values: CDR1 SGHDT, CDR2 YYEEEE. The CDR3 spans 15 residues. V was pared by 4 bases and J by 3 bases, with 7 bases of the junction left unmatched. The CDR3 protein is CASSVSGRASYEQYF. The CDR3 DNA is TGTGCCAGCAGCGTAAGCGGGAGGGCGAGCTACGAGCAGTACTTC.

The CDR3 DNA reads as TGCAGCGTTGAAAGGCCTAGCGGGAACACAGATACGCAGTATTTT. Amino acid sequence: CSVERPSGNTDTQYF. The chain has TRBV29-1 and TRBJ2-3, with TRBD2 matching 9 bases. Trimming removed 2 bases from V and 2 bases from J; junction bases left unmatched: 5. This CDR3 has 15 amino acids. CDR1 is SQVTM, CDR2 ANQGSEA, per germline.

The V and J genes are TRBV10-3 and TRBJ2-3; 9 positions agree with TRBD1. This CDR3 is 15 amino acids long. The V gene's germline CDR1 is ENHRY and CDR2 SYGVKD. J was trimmed by 3 bases and V by 5 bases; bases with no gene match: 6. CDR3 in DNA: TGTGCCATCAGTAACAGGGGGCTAGCGACAGATACGCAGTATTTT. Protein sequence: CAISNRGLATDTQYF.

V and J are TRBV15 and TRBJ1-1, with D possibly being TRBD1 (5 bases). The CDR3 loop spans 15 amino acids. V lost 0 bases to trimming and J lost 7 bases, with 15 bases between them. Germline V gene lookup returns CDR1 LNHNV and CDR2 YYDKDF (reference sequence). Written as DNA, the CDR3 is TGTGCCACCAGCAGAGACCTAATATCGGGACTTGAAGCTTTCTTT. It specifies CATSRDLISGLEAFF.

The chain joins TRBV2 to TRBJ2-5, with TRBD2 matching 10 bases. The CDR3 is made up of 14 amino acids. CDR1 and CDR2 from the germline V gene are SNHLY and FYNNEI. After removal of 4 bases from V and 6 bases from J, the junction contained 5 bases not matched to a gene. The CDR3: CASSVGLASQTQYF. CDR3 nucleotides: TGTGCCAGCAGTGTGGGACTAGCGTCGCAGACCCAGTACTTC.

This clone was recorded a few times. One junction end does not reproduce the germline sequence, and a read error may be involved. This chain links TRBV6-5 with TRBJ2-2, with TRBD2 matching 11 bases. Germline lookup yields CDR1 MNHEY and CDR2 SVGAGI. The CDR3 consists of 16 residues. The CDR3 protein is CASSYTTSGNAGELFF. The CDR3 DNA follows: TGTGCCAGCAGTTACACGACTAGCGGGAACGCCGGGGAGCTGTTTTTT.

This clone is a singleton in its sample. This chain uses TRBV7-2 with TRBJ2-4, with a weak D call TRBD1 (6 bases). The CDR3 spans 17 residues. The V end was cut by 2 bases, the J end by 0 bases, with 14 bases between. Germline V gene sequence: CDR1 SGHTA, CDR2 FQGNSA. Written as DNA, the CDR3 is TGTGCCAGCAGCTTATTTAGGACAGAACTAGCCAAAAACATTCAGTACTTC. It translates to CASSLFRTELAKNIQYF.

This clone is labeled medium-sized. The chain carries TRBV20-1 and TRBJ2-7; D gene uncertain. The CDR3 extends over 11 amino acids. Per the germline V gene, CDR1 is DFQATT and CDR2 is SNEGSKA (reference sequence). V lost 3 bases and J 5 bases, leaving 8 bases between the germline ends. The CDR3 here is CSASLFNEQYF. The CDR3 DNA is TGCAGTGCTAGCCTATTTAACGAGCAGTACTTC.

This rearrangement joins TRBV5-6 to TRBJ2-7; a possible D gene is TRBD1 (5 bases). V was pared by 5 bases and J by 0 bases, with 15 bases between. Germline V lookup: CDR1 SGHDT, CDR2 YYEEEE. The CDR3 extends over 15 amino acids. The CDR3 coding sequence is TGTGCCAGCAGTTTCAGGGATGGTAGCTCCTACGAGCAGTACTTC. The encoded protein is CASSFRDGSSYEQYF.

By share, this clone ranks as medium-sized (0.01 to 0.1%). This rearrangement joins TRBV18 to TRBJ1-1; 8 nucleotides line up with TRBD1. CDR1 KGHSH and CDR2 LQKENI come from the germline V gene. This CDR3 is built from 14 residues. J gave up 4 bases and V 4 bases, and 5 bases lay outside the gene matches. CDR3: CASSRDRITTEAFF. CDR3 in DNA: TGTGCCAGCTCACGGGACAGGATTACCACTGAAGCTTTCTTT. The variable domain in full, completed from reference TRBV18 and TRBJ1-1, reads NAGVMQNPRHLVRRRGQEARLRCSPMKGHSHVYWYRQLPEEGLKFMVYLQKENIIDESGMPKERFSAEFPKEGPSILRIQQVVRGDSAAYFCASSRDRITTEAFFGQGTRLTVV.

By frequency in the sample, this clone is medium-sized. The gene calls are TRBV13 and TRBJ2-7; 13 bases line up with TRBD2. This CDR3 region has 17 residues. V gave up 5 bases and J gave up 0 bases; unmatched junction bases: 7. Looked up from germline, CDR1 is PRHDT and CDR2 is FYEKMQ (reference sequence). CDR3: CASSHWTSGSFSYEQYF. CDR3 sequence (DNA): TGTGCCAGCAGCCACTGGACTAGCGGGAGTTTCTCCTACGAGCAGTACTTC.

This clone showed up just a few times. The chain joins TRBV7-9 to TRBJ2-7; D is unclear. The CDR3 is 15 residues long. Germline V gene lookup returns CDR1 SEHNR and CDR2 FQNEAQ (reference sequence). V was shortened by 1 base and J by 0 bases, with 10 bases between the two germline ends. This chain's CDR3 is CASSLEVGVSYEQYF. The CDR3 nucleotides read TGTGCCAGCAGCTTAGAGGTGGGCGTCTCCTACGAGCAGTACTTC.

This rearrangement joins TRBV6-4 to TRBJ1-2; possibly TRBD1 for D (5 bases). Germline values: CDR1 MRHNA, CDR2 SNTAGT. The CDR3 runs 14 residues. The V and J ends lost 3 bases and 2 bases respectively, with 10 bases between them. CDR3 sequence reads: CASSEGGCNYGYTF. CDR3 nucleotides: TGTGCCAGCAGTGAGGGGGGTTGCAACTATGGCTACACCTTC.

This clone was recorded a few times. The rearrangement links TRBV5-1 to TRBJ2-5; 7 bases map to TRBD1. The CDR3 totals 15 residues. Germline V gives CDR1 SGHRS, CDR2 YFSETQ. V shed 4 bases, J shed 6 bases, and the junction held 12 bases outside the gene matches. The CDR3 spells CASSLVGQAEQTQYF. The CDR3 region has the DNA TGCGCCAGCAGCCTGGTTGGACAGGCGGAACAGACCCAGTACTTC.

In this sample, this clone is medium-sized (0.01 to 0.1%). The V and J genes are TRBV6-5 and TRBJ1-6; D gene uncertain. The CDR3 consists of 14 residues. Germline-derived CDR1 and CDR2 are MNHEY and SVGAGI. V gave up 0 bases and J gave up 10 bases, with 10 bases separating them. The CDR3 here is CASSYSARESPLHF. DNA for the CDR3: TGTGCCAGCAGTTACTCCGCACGGGAATCACCCCTCCACTTT.